This is a list of T cell receptor beta chains from one sample in a study of PD-L1 blockade in urothelial cancer. Data came from immunoSEQ multiplex PCR; TCRdb stores just in-frame clones and leaves some out. The sample includes about 100,000 clones, about 90% seen only once; the top ten take around 0.9%. This material consisted of PBMCs, taken around atezolizumab (anti-PD-L1) treatment. All receptors derive from a woman of 80 years or more with urothelial cancer. The CDR3 runs from the conserved cysteine through the conserved F or W. Fields, in order: J gene, clone size, D gene, V gene, CDR3 DNA, CDR3 protein. D genes are given only for firm matches. Clone size is given for some rows only: seen once, a few or many times, or a class if the clone is expanded.

TRBJ2-7,.,.,TRBV9,TGTGCCAGCAGCGTCTTTTCGACAGACCTCTACGAGCAGTACTTC,CASSVFSTDLYEQYF
TRBJ2-2,few,TRBD1,TRBV2,TGTGCCAGCAGGGCACCAGGGGGCCACACCGGGGAGCTGTTTTTT,CASRAPGGHTGELFF
TRBJ1-1,.,.,TRBV5-4,TGTGCCAGCAGCTCTGGACAGATCCAAAGGAACACTGAAGCTTTCTTT,CASSSGQIQRNTEAFF
TRBJ2-1,.,TRBD2,TRBV5-6,TGTGCCAGCAGCCCTCCGGGGGGGATACAGTTCTTC,CASSPPGGIQFF
TRBJ1-1,.,TRBD1,TRBV28,TGTGCCAGCAGTCCCCGTCCAGGACAGGGGAACACTGAAGCTTTCTTT,CASSPRPGQGNTEAFF
TRBJ2-1,.,.,TRBV27,TGTGCCAGCAGTCCAGACTCCTACAATGAGCAGTTCTTC,CASSPDSYNEQFF
TRBJ1-2,.,TRBD1,TRBV5-6,TGTGCCAGCAGCCCGGGACAGCTTTCTATTGGCTACACCTTC,CASSPGQLSIGYTF
TRBJ1-1,.,.,TRBV6-1,TGTGCCAGCAGTGAGACAAGGGTAGACAGGTCCTTAGCTTTCTTT,CASSETRVDRSLAFF
TRBJ2-5,.,TRBD1,TRBV5-1,TGCGCCAGCAGAACCGGGACAGGGGGCTTTCGGGAGACCCAGTACTTC,CASRTGTGGFRETQYF
TRBJ2-6,many,TRBD1,TRBV5-1,TGCGCCAGCAGCCCCAGACAGGGGGCTACTGGGGCCAACGTCCTGACTTTC,CASSPRQGATGANVLTF
TRBJ1-2,.,TRBD1,TRBV9,TGTGCCAGCAGCCCCCCCCCGGGGACAGGGGGCGCGCGGACCTTC,CASSPPPGTGGARTF
TRBJ1-1,.,.,TRBV6-4,TGTGCCAGCAGTGACTCTCGGACAGACTCCTTGGGGACTGAAGCTTTCTTT,CASSDSRTDSLGTEAFF
TRBJ1-1,.,.,TRBV11-2,TGTGCCAGCAGCGCGGCCTCGTTGGCTGAAGCTTTCTTT,CASSAASLAEAFF
TRBJ1-4,.,.,TRBV30,TGTGCCTGGAGCCAACGGATGGGGCGCGAAAAACTGTTTTTT,CAWSQRMGREKLFF
TRBJ1-5,once,.,TRBV30,TGTGCCTGGAGTGTTATAAGAGGACAGCCCCAGCATTTT,CAWSVIRGQPQHF
TRBJ2-5,.,.,TRBV6-1,TGTGCCAGCAGGACCGGGGGCCAAGAGACCCAGTACTTC,CASRTGGQETQYF
TRBJ2-3,.,TRBD2,TRBV7-9,TGTGCCAGCAGTCTAGCGGGAGGGTTAGCAGATACGCAGTATTTT,CASSLAGGLADTQYF
TRBJ1-1,.,TRBD1,TRBV5-1,TGCGCCAGCAGCGCTCGACAGGGGACGGGCACTGAAGCTTTCTTT,CASSARQGTGTEAFF
TRBJ1-3,.,.,TRBV18,TGTGCCAGCTCACCCGACCCAACGACAGGTTTTGGAAACACCATATATTTT,CASSPDPTTGFGNTIYF
TRBJ2-7,.,.,TRBV7-9,TGTGCCAGCAGCCCCCAGGGGTCACACGAGCAGTACTTC,CASSPQGSHEQYF
TRBJ2-1,once,TRBD2,TRBV28,TGTGCCAGCAGTACCCGTAGCGGGGTCAATGAGCAGTTCTTC,CASSTRSGVNEQFF
TRBJ2-5,.,TRBD2,TRBV6-4,TGTGCCAGCAGTGCCTCGACTAGCGGGGGAGAGACCCAGTACTTC,CASSASTSGGETQYF
TRBJ2-7,.,TRBD1,TRBV6-5,TGTGCCAGCAGGACAGGGGGGACCTACGAGCAGTACTTC,CASRTGGTYEQYF
TRBJ1-2,.,TRBD1,TRBV27,TGTGCCAGCAGTTTCAAGGCGCAGGGGGCTTATAGCTATGGCTACACCTTC,CASSFKAQGAYSYGYTF
TRBJ2-3,.,.,TRBV10-1,TGCGCCAGCAGTGAGTCCCGGACAGATACGCAGTATTTT,CASSESRTDTQYF
TRBJ1-6,.,.,TRBV30,TGTGCCTACCAGGGAAGGGGTAATTCACCCCTCCACTTT,CAYQGRGNSPLHF
TRBJ1-2,.,TRBD1,TRBV19,TGTGCCAGTAATCAGGGGGCAGAGACGGCGAGAGGCTACACCTTC,CASNQGAETARGYTF
TRBJ2-2,.,TRBD1,TRBV7-3,TGTGCCAGCAGCCCCGGGACAGGGAAGGTCGGGGAGCTGTTTTTT,CASSPGTGKVGELFF
TRBJ1-2,.,.,TRBV11-2,TGTGCCAGCAGCTCCGAATCGGATGGCTACACCTTC,CASSSESDGYTF
TRBJ1-3,.,TRBD1,TRBV5-4,TGTGCCAGCAGCTTGGGGGGACAGGGGCTCTCTGGAAACACCATATATTTT,CASSLGGQGLSGNTIYF
TRBJ1-2,.,TRBD1,TRBV5-5,TGTGCCAGCAGCTGGGACAGAAGTAACTATGGCTACACCTTC,CASSWDRSNYGYTF
TRBJ2-1,.,.,TRBV4-2,TGTGCCAGCAGCCAAGCCCCAGCGGGCCCCGAGAGCAACAATGAGCAGTTCTTC,CASSQAPAGPESNNEQFF
TRBJ1-3,.,.,TRBV19,TGTGCCAGTAGTAAAGGGGGTTCCGGAAACACCATATATTTT,CASSKGGSGNTIYF
TRBJ1-2,few,TRBD1,TRBV7-9,TGTGCCAGCAGCAAGCAGGGGGCGGACGGCTACACCTTC,CASSKQGADGYTF
TRBJ2-7,.,.,TRBV28,TGTGCCAGCAGTTTCCCCGGGACTGGTTCCTACGAGCAGTACTTC,CASSFPGTGSYEQYF
TRBJ1-4,.,.,TRBV28,TGTGCCAGCAGCCGCCGGCAGGGATATAATGAAAAACTGTTTTTT,CASSRRQGYNEKLFF
TRBJ1-1,.,TRBD1,TRBV5-1,TGCGCCAGCAGCGTGGACAGGGGGAGTCGGGGAGCTTTCTTT,CASSVDRGSRGAFF
TRBJ2-3,.,TRBD2,TRBV5-1,TGCGCCAGCAGCACGCGCGGGAGGGCCAGCACAGATACGCAGTATTTT,CASSTRGRASTDTQYF
TRBJ2-2,.,TRBD2,TRBV2,TGTGCCAGCAGAGAGGGACTAGCGGGAGGAGAGAACACCGGGGAGCTGTTTTTT,CASREGLAGGENTGELFF
TRBJ1-2,.,.,TRBV28,TGTGCCAGCAGTAGAAACCCGACAGGAGTGGCTGGCTACACCTTC,CASSRNPTGVAGYTF
TRBJ2-2,.,TRBD2,TRBV28,TGTGCCAGCCGAGCGGGAGTGGAAACCGGGGAGCTGTTTTTT,CASRAGVETGELFF
TRBJ2-7,.,TRBD1,TRBV18,TGTGCCAGCTCACCAGGACAGGGGTCGGCTTACGAGCAGTACTTC,CASSPGQGSAYEQYF
TRBJ2-7,.,.,TRBV18,TGTGCCAGCTCACTCACCTCACCCCAGGTCACCTACGAGCAGTACTTC,CASSLTSPQVTYEQYF
TRBJ1-2,.,.,TRBV14,TGTGCCAGCAGCCAAGTTCGGGGTGGCGGCTACACCTTC,CASSQVRGGGYTF
TRBJ1-1,once,.,TRBV5-1,TGCGCCAGCAGCTTGCCGGGGGTGGGCACTGAAGCTTTCTTT,CASSLPGVGTEAFF